These T cell receptor beta chains were read from a single sample in a study of shared clonotypes between healthy human individuals. Assay: immunoSEQ multiplex PCR; the TCRdb copy retains only in-frame clones and omits some. The table shows about 2.3 million clones, with 90% to 95% occurring only once. Material for sequencing was naive CD4+ T cells from PBMCs. Receptor source: a man aged 18 to 35 in good health. Some clones in this sample may be carry-over from other donors' samples. Both conserved end residues are part of each CDR3. D genes are given only for firm matches.

D,J,V,CDR3,DNA
TRBD1,TRBJ2-7,TRBV7-9,CASSLAGGLGEQYF,TGTGCCAGCAGCTTAGCAGGGGGCCTCGGCGAGCAGTACTTC
.,TRBJ2-2,TRBV28,CASSLIGRANTGELFF,TGTGCCAGCAGTTTAATTGGACGCGCGAACACCGGGGAGCTGTTTTTT
TRBD2,TRBJ2-7,TRBV27,CASSPARTRRTEDEQYF,TGTGCCAGCAGTCCCGCCCGGACTAGGAGAACGGAGGACGAGCAGTACTTC
.,TRBJ2-3,TRBV6-1,CASSEVAGGTDTQYF,TGTGCCAGCAGTGAGGTGGCAGGGGGCACAGATACGCAGTATTTT
.,TRBJ1-1,TRBV27,CASSLSGLQPWSTEAFF,TGTGCCAGCAGTTTATCTGGGCTTCAACCCTGGAGCACTGAAGCTTTCTTT
TRBD1,TRBJ2-3,TRBV27,CASSLERTGYFDTQYF,TGTGCCAGCAGTTTGGAAAGGACAGGGTATTTTGATACGCAGTATTTT
.,TRBJ1-3,TRBV28,CASSTGRVMNTIYF,TGTGCCAGCAGTACGGGAAGGGTGATGAACACCATATATTTT
.,TRBJ2-5,TRBV5-1,CASSLHSSGGSVQETQYF,TGCGCCAGCAGCTTACATTCATCCGGAGGTAGCGTACAAGAGACCCAGTACTTC
TRBD1,TRBJ2-5,TRBV6-5,CASSSTGTESRETQYF,TGTGCCAGCAGTTCCACCGGGACAGAGTCCCGGGAGACCCAGTACTTC
TRBD2,TRBJ2-3,TRBV9,CASSVATWTSGRTDTQYF,TGTGCCAGCAGCGTAGCTACGTGGACTAGCGGGAGAACAGATACGCAGTATTTT
TRBD2,TRBJ2-5,TRBV5-1,CASSLKGLAGGRGETQYF,TGCGCCAGCAGCTTGAAGGGACTAGCGGGAGGGAGGGGAGAGACCCAGTACTTC
.,TRBJ2-1,TRBV7-3,CASSLAGKAEQFF,TGTGCCAGCAGCTTAGCCGGGAAAGCTGAGCAGTTCTTC